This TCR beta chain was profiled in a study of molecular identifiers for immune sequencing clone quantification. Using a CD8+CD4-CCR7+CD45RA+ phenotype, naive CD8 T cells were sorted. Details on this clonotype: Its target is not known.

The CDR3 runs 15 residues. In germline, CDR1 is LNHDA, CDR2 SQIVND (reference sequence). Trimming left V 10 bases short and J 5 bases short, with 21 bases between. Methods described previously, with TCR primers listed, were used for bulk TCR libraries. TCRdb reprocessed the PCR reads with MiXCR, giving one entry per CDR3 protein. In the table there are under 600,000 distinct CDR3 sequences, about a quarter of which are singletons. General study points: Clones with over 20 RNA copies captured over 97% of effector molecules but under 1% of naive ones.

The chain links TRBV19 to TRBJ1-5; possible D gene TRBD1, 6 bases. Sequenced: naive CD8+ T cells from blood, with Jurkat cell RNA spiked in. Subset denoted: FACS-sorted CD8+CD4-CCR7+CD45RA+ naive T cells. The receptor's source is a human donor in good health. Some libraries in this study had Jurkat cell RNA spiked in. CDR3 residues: CATGDGEEGDQPQHF. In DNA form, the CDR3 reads TGTGCCACCGGAGACGGGGAAGAGGGGGATCAGCCCCAGCATTTT.